This T cell receptor (beta chain) was recorded in a study of sequential checkpoint blockade in melanoma. Study at large: Randomization was 1:1 between first-line nivolumab→ipilimumab and ipilimumab→nivolumab.

CDR3 length equals 14 residues. Germline lookup yields CDR1 LNHDA and CDR2 SQIVND (reference sequence). V dropped 7 bases and J dropped 10 bases, with 22 bases sitting between them. Produced via immunoSEQ multiplex PCR; TCRdb's table is partial and in-frame only. The sample has about 8,400 clones; more than 90% are singletons. Sample treatment: randomized to nivolumab then ipilimumab (arm A) or the reverse (arm B). DNA-damaging chemotherapy had not been given to any patient beforehand. PBMC sorting kept live CD3+CD8+ cells without CD19 or CD56. The chain links TRBV19 to TRBJ1-1; D might be TRBD1 (6 bases). The TCR sequence derives from a human donor with melanoma. Sequencing was performed on CD8+ T cells sorted from blood (inferred from file names), taken from a patient given nivolumab and ipilimumab in sequence. The CDR3 here is CASKPGQLPGRAFF. The CDR3 region has the DNA TGTGCCAGTAAGCCGGGACAACTTCCAGGGCGAGCTTTCTTT.